A selection of T cell receptor beta chains follows, all from one sample in a study of PD-1 blockade in classical Hodgkin lymphoma. Here immunoSEQ multiplex PCR was the method, and the copy in TCRdb shows in-frame clones only, minus some. The sample records nearly 60,000 clones, 91% being singletons. The source material was peripheral blood mononuclear cells (PBMCs), sampled before the second cycle of nivolumab. The receptors here all came from a human donor with classical Hodgkin lymphoma. The CDR3 runs from the conserved cysteine through the conserved F or W. D genes are given only for firm matches. A row's size may be missing; if present it is once, few, many or a size class.

clone_size,v_call,j_call,cdr3_length,d_call,cdr3_nt,cdr3_aa
few,TRBV6-1,TRBJ2-7,12,NA,TGTGCCACGGGAACAGATCCCGACGAGCAGTACTTC,CATGTDPDEQYF
NA,TRBV9,TRBJ1-2,11,NA,TGTGCCAGTACCACCAACTATGGCTACACCTTC,CASTTNYGYTF
NA,TRBV5-1,TRBJ2-5,14,NA,TGCGCCAGCAGCTTGGCCGGACAGCAAGAGACCCAGTACTTC,CASSLAGQQETQYF
NA,TRBV11-3,TRBJ2-3,14,NA,TGTGCCAGCAGCTTAGTTCATATGGGAGATACGCAGTATTTT,CASSLVHMGDTQYF
NA,TRBV7-6,TRBJ2-7,13,NA,TGTGCCAGCTCCTCCCAGGGGACCTACGAGCAGTACTTC,CASSSQGTYEQYF
NA,TRBV7-9,TRBJ2-3,19,NA,TGTGCCAGCAGCACCAGCTTGACAGCAATCTCATTTAGCACAGATACGCAGTATTTT,CASSTSLTAISFSTDTQYF
NA,TRBV7-9,TRBJ2-3,15,TRBD2,TGTGCCAGCAGCTTCGGCGGGGGGTCTTCAGATACGCAGTATTTT,CASSFGGGSSDTQYF
NA,TRBV4-2,TRBJ1-5,18,NA,TGTGCCAGCAGCCAAGATTTGGGAGGGTCCAATAGCAATCAGCCCCAGCATTTT,CASSQDLGGSNSNQPQHF
NA,TRBV30,TRBJ2-7,17,TRBD2,TGTGCCTGGAGTTTCCACCCTAGCGGGGAAAACTCCTACGAGCAGTACTTC,CAWSFHPSGENSYEQYF
once,TRBV5-1,TRBJ1-1,13,NA,TGCGCCAGCAGCGAGGAAGCGTGGGCTGAAGCTTTCTTT,CASSEEAWAEAFF
NA,TRBV7-3,TRBJ2-2,17,TRBD1,TGTGCCAGCAGCTTGACCGCCGGGACAGGGAACACCGGGGAGCTGTTTTTT,CASSLTAGTGNTGELFF
NA,TRBV4-3,TRBJ1-5,13,NA,TGCGCCAGCAGCCAACCTGGAAATCAGCCCCAGCATTTT,CASSQPGNQPQHF
NA,TRBV28,TRBJ2-5,14,TRBD2,TGTGCCAGCAGGGCCATAGCGGGTCAAGAGACCCAGTACTTC,CASRAIAGQETQYF
NA,TRBV12-5,TRBJ1-5,18,TRBD1,TGTGCTAGTGGTGCCCCGGGACAGGGGTACCGGAGCAATCAGCCCCAGCATTTT,CASGAPGQGYRSNQPQHF
NA,TRBV18,TRBJ1-2,16,NA,TGTGCCAGCTCACCCCCAGGATCTACAGGTCCCTATGGCTACACCTTC,CASSPPGSTGPYGYTF
NA,TRBV7-9,TRBJ1-2,12,TRBD1,TGTGCCAGCAGCTTTCAGGACAGGGGCTACACCTTC,CASSFQDRGYTF
NA,TRBV27,TRBJ2-7,14,NA,TGTGCCAGCAGTTTGTTCCCCGGCGCCTACGAGCAGTACTTC,CASSLFPGAYEQYF
NA,TRBV5-6,TRBJ2-1,16,NA,TGTGCCAGCAGCTTGAGACCCGGATATCGTCACAATGAGCAGTTCTTC,CASSLRPGYRHNEQFF
NA,TRBV7-2,TRBJ2-7,13,NA,TGTGCCAGCAGCTTCCTCGGGTGGGAGTGGTGGTACTTC,CASSFLGWEWWYF
NA,TRBV30,TRBJ1-4,10,NA,TGTGCCTGGGGGATAAGGGAACTGTTTTTT,CAWGIRELFF
NA,TRBV5-6,TRBJ1-1,15,NA,TGTGCCAGCAGCTTGTTGGGCTCCATGAACACTGAAGCTTTCTTT,CASSLLGSMNTEAFF
NA,TRBV10-3,TRBJ1-1,12,NA,TGTGCCATCAGTGTATCGAACACTGAAGCTTTCTTT,CAISVSNTEAFF
NA,TRBV5-5,TRBJ2-7,15,TRBD1,TGTGCCAGCAGCTTGGAGCCGGGACAGGACTACGAGCAGTACTTC,CASSLEPGQDYEQYF
NA,TRBV5-6,TRBJ2-3,15,TRBD2,TGTGCCAGCAGCTCTTTGGTGAACGGGGGGGATACGCAGTATTTT,CASSSLVNGGDTQYF
NA,TRBV2,TRBJ2-1,16,TRBD2,TGTGCCAGCAGTACTCCCGGACTAGCGGAGAACAATGAGCAGTTCTTC,CASSTPGLAENNEQFF
NA,TRBV10-3,TRBJ2-1,17,TRBD2,TGTGCCATCACCCAAAATCCCACTAGCGGGAGGCACAATGAGCAGTTCTTC,CAITQNPTSGRHNEQFF
few,TRBV19,TRBJ2-2,15,TRBD1,TGTGCCAGTAGTAAAACAGGGGTCAACACCGGGGAGCTGTTTTTT,CASSKTGVNTGELFF
NA,TRBV4-1,TRBJ2-7,15,NA,TGCGCCAGCAGCCAAGTCTGGCCAGGGTCTCACGAGCAGTACTTC,CASSQVWPGSHEQYF
NA,TRBV28,TRBJ2-7,13,NA,TGTGCCAGCAGCCCCCCGGCAGTAGCGTGGCAGTACTTC,CASSPPAVAWQYF
NA,TRBV13,TRBJ2-1,16,NA,TGTGCCAGCAGCTCTCAAGCGAAAAGCTCCTACAATGAGCAGTTCTTC,CASSSQAKSSYNEQFF
NA,TRBV29-1,TRBJ2-1,15,TRBD2,TGCAGCGCCTTTGTTTTTAGACTAGCTCACAATGAGCAGTTCTTC,CSAFVFRLAHNEQFF
NA,TRBV2,TRBJ2-2,15,TRBD1,TGTGCCAGCAGAGGACGGGACAGGGGATTGTGGGAGCTGTTTTTT,CASRGRDRGLWELFF
NA,TRBV6-1,TRBJ1-2,13,NA,TGTGCCAGCAGTGAAGGGAGTTTCTATGGCTACACCTTC,CASSEGSFYGYTF
NA,TRBV25-1,TRBJ1-1,13,NA,TGTGCCAGCAGTGAAACAGCAGTCCCCGAAGCTTTCTTT,CASSETAVPEAFF
NA,TRBV9,TRBJ2-1,15,NA,TGTGCCAGCAGCGTAGGAGGGCCCCTGTTCAATGAGCAGTTCTTC,CASSVGGPLFNEQFF
NA,TRBV5-1,TRBJ2-5,14,TRBD1,TGCGCCAGCAGCCTAGACAGGGCGCAAGAGACCCAGTACTTC,CASSLDRAQETQYF
NA,TRBV6-6,TRBJ2-3,14,NA,TGTGCCAGCAGTTACAGCGGAAGCACAGATACGCAGTATTTT,CASSYSGSTDTQYF
NA,TRBV18,TRBJ1-2,12,NA,TGTGCCAGCTCACCAGGTTCCCTGGGCTACACCTTC,CASSPGSLGYTF
NA,TRBV2,TRBJ2-7,18,NA,TGTGCCAGCAGTCAAGAAGTTAAATTAGGGTTAAGTGAGGACGAGCAGTACTTC,CASSQEVKLGLSEDEQYF
NA,TRBV19,TRBJ2-3,17,TRBD2,TGTGCCAGTAGTATCCGGCTAGCGGGGGGTAGCACAGATACGCAGTATTTT,CASSIRLAGGSTDTQYF
once,TRBV5-1,TRBJ2-1,15,TRBD2,TGCGCCAGTACGCTGACTAGCCAGCCCCTCAATGAGCAGTTCTTC,CASTLTSQPLNEQFF
NA,TRBV14,TRBJ2-7,15,NA,TGTGCCAGCAGCCAAGAGTCATGGAGACCCTACGAGCAGTACTTC,CASSQESWRPYEQYF
NA,TRBV29-1,TRBJ2-7,11,NA,TGCAGCGCCGGACGGGAATACGAGCAGTACTTC,CSAGREYEQYF
NA,TRBV5-6,TRBJ2-3,14,NA,TGTGCCAGCACACCGCGGAGGGGGGAAGATACGCAGTATTTT,CASTPRRGEDTQYF
NA,TRBV12-5,TRBJ2-1,16,TRBD2,TGTGCTAGTGGTTTGGTAAATCGGGAGGGAGGCAATGAGCAGTTCTTC,CASGLVNREGGNEQFF
NA,TRBV10-3,TRBJ1-1,16,NA,TGTGCCACCCTACCGGGACCCGCTTCAGAGAACACTGAAGCTTTCTTT,CATLPGPASENTEAFF
NA,TRBV28,TRBJ1-5,14,NA,TGTGCCAGCAGTTTAGAGGGTGGGAGTCAGCCCCAGCATTTT,CASSLEGGSQPQHF
NA,TRBV7-6,TRBJ2-2,19,TRBD2,TGTGCCAGCAGCTTTGGGTTCGGACTAGCGGGATTAAACACCGGGGAGCTGTTTTTT,CASSFGFGLAGLNTGELFF
NA,TRBV30,TRBJ2-1,14,TRBD1,TGTGCCTGTGGGGGGACAGGAGACTACAATGAGCAGTTCTTC,CACGGTGDYNEQFF
NA,TRBV6-5,TRBJ2-5,14,NA,TGTGCCAGCAGTGAACCACAGGGCCGAGAGACCCAGTACTTC,CASSEPQGRETQYF
NA,TRBV6-6,TRBJ2-1,13,NA,TGTGCCAGCAGTTACCCCGGCGGGCGTGAGCAGTTCTTC,CASSYPGGREQFF
NA,TRBV5-1,TRBJ2-4,13,TRBD1,TGCGCCAGCAGCTTGGACAGGGGGCTCATTCAGTACTTC,CASSLDRGLIQYF